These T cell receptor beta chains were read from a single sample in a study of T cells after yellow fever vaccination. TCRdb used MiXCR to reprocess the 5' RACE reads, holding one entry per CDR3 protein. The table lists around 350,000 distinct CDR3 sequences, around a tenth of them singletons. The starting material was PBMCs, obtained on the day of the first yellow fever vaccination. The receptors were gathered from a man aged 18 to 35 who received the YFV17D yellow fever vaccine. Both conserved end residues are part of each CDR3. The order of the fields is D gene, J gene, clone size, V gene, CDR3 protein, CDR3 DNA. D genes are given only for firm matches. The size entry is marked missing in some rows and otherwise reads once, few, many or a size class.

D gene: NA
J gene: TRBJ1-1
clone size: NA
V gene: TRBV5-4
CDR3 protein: CASSLTGGYSEAFF
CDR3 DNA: TGTGCCAGCAGCTTGACAGGCGGTTACTCTGAAGCTTTCTTT

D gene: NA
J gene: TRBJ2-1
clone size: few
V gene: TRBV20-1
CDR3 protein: CSARGPGGDRDYNEQFF
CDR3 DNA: TGCAGTGCTAGAGGCCCAGGGGGGGACAGAGACTACAATGAGCAGTTCTTC

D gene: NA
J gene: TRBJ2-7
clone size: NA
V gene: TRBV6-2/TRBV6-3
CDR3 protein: CASSFQPGTPYEQYF
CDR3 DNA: TGTGCCAGCAGTTTCCAACCAGGGACCCCCTACGAGCAGTACTTC

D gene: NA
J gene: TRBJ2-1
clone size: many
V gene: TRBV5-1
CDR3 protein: CASSLAQGGEQFF
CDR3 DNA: TGCGCCAGCAGCTTGGCCCAGGGCGGTGAGCAGTTCTTC

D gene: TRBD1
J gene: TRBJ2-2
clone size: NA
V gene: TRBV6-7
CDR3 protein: CASSPEGQGDWTAGELFF
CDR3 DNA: TGTGCCAGCAGCCCTGAGGGACAGGGGGACTGGACGGCCGGGGAGCTGTTTTTT

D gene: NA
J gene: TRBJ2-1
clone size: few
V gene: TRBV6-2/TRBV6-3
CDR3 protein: CASSSPGTPLSEQFF
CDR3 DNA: TGTGCCAGCAGTTCCCCCGGGACACCGTTAAGTGAGCAGTTCTTC

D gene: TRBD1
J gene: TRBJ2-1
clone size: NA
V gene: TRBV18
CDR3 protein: CASSRRDRVYNEQFF
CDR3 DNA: TGTGCCAGCTCACGCCGGGACAGGGTATACAATGAGCAGTTCTTC

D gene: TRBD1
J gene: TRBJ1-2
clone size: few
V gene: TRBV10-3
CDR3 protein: CAAGGTEFSGYTF
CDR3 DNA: TGTGCCGCCGGTGGGACAGAATTCTCGGGCTACACCTTC

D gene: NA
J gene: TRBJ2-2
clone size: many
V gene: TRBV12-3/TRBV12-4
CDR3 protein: CASSKNTGELFF
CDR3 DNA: TGTGCCAGCAGCAAGAACACCGGGGAGCTGTTTTTT

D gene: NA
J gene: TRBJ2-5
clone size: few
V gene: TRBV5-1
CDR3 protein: CASSAQGIAGETQYF
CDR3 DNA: TGCGCCAGCAGCGCACAGGGGATAGCGGGAGAGACCCAGTACTTC

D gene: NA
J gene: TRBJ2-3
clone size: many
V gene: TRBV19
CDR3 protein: CASSSDRRRDTQYF
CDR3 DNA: TGTGCCAGTAGTTCAGACAGGCGGAGGGATACGCAGTATTTT

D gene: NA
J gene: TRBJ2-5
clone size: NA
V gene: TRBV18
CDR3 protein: CASSPGTRQETQYF
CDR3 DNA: TGTGCCAGCTCACCCGGGACTCGACAAGAGACCCAGTACTTC

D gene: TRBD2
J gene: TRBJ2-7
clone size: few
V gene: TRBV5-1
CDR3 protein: CASSFAGVSYEQYF
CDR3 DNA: TGCGCCAGCAGCTTCGCGGGGGTTTCCTACGAGCAGTACTTC

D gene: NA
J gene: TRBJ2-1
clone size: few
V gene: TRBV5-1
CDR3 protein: CASRAENEQFF
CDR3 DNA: TGCGCCAGCAGAGCCGAAAATGAGCAGTTCTTC

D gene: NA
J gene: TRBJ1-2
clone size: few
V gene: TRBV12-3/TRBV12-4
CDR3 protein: CASSLTRRYGYTF
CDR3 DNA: TGTGCCAGCAGTTTGACCAGGAGATATGGCTACACCTTC

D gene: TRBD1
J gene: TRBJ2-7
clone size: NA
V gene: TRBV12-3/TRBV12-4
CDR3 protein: CASSPDRDHYEQYF
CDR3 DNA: TGTGCCAGCAGTCCGGACAGGGACCATTACGAGCAGTACTTC

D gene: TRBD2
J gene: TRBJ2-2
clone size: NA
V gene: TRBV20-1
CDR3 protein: CSARDRGAGELFF
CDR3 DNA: TGCAGTGCTAGAGACCGGGGGGCCGGGGAGCTGTTTTTT

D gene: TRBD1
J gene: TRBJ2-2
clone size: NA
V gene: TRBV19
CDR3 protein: CASMDLQGAGGELFF
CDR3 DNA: TGTGCCAGTATGGATTTGCAGGGGGCGGGCGGGGAGCTGTTTTTT

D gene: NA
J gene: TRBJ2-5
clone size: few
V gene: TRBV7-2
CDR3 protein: CSSSLGVGETQYF
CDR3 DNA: TGTTCCAGCAGCTTAGGGGTCGGAGAGACCCAGTACTTC

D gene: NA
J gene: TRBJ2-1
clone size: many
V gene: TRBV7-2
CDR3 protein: CASSLGQLTYNEQFF
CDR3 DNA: TGTGCCAGCAGCTTAGGGCAGCTAACCTACAATGAGCAGTTCTTC

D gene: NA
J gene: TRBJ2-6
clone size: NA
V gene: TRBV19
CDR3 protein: CASRRQTGPPSGANVLTF
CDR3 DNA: TGTGCCAGTAGGAGACAAACCGGGCCCCCCTCTGGGGCCAACGTCCTGACTTTC

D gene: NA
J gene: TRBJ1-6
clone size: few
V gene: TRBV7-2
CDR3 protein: CASSLLWQGESSPLHF
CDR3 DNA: TGTGCCAGCAGCTTATTGTGGCAGGGCGAGAGTTCACCCCTCCACTTT

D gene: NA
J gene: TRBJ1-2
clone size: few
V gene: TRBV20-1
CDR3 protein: CSARDGSGEGYTF
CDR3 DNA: TGCAGTGCTAGAGATGGTTCAGGGGAAGGCTACACCTTC

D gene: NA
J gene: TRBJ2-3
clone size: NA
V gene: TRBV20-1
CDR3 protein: CSARGGMPSTDTQYF
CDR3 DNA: TGCAGTGCTAGAGGGGGGATGCCTAGCACAGATACGCAGTATTTT

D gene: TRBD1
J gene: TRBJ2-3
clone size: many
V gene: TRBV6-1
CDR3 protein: CASRTGTGGDTQYF
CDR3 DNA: TGTGCCAGCAGGACCGGGACAGGGGGAGATACGCAGTATTTT

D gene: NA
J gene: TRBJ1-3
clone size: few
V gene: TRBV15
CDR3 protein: CATSSSGTRSGNTIYF
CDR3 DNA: TGTGCCACCAGCAGCTCCGGGACACGGTCTGGAAACACCATATATTTT

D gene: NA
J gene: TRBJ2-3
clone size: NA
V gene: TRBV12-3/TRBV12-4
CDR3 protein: CASSYLEGTDTQYF
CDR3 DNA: TGTGCCAGCAGTTACTTGGAAGGCACAGATACGCAGTATTTT

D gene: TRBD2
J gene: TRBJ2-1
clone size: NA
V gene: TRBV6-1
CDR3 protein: CASTPGGGVFEQFF
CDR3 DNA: TGTGCCAGCACGCCGGGCGGGGGGGTCTTTGAGCAGTTCTTC

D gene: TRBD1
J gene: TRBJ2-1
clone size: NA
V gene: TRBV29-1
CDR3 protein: CSVALAAGGKNEQFF
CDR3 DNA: TGCAGCGTCGCCTTGGCGGCAGGGGGTAAGAATGAGCAGTTCTTC

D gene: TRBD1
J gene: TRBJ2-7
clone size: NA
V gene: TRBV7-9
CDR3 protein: CASSFPGTGGSYEQYF
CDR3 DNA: TGTGCCAGCAGTTTTCCCGGGACAGGGGGCTCCTACGAGCAGTACTTC

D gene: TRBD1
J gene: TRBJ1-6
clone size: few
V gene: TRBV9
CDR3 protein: CASSGGQGVDSPLHF
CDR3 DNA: TGTGCCAGCAGCGGGGGACAGGGGGTGGATTCACCCCTCCACTTT

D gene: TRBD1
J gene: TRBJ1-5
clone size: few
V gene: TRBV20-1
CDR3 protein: CSARGTGQPQHF
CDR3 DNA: TGCAGTGCTAGGGGGACAGGGCAGCCCCAGCATTTT

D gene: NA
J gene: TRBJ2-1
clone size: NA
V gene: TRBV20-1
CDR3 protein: CSARGGDNEQFF
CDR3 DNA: TGCAGTGCTAGGGGCGGGGACAATGAGCAGTTCTTC

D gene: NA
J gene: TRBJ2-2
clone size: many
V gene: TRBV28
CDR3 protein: CASSFGLSMGTGELFF
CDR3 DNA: TGTGCCAGCAGTTTTGGACTCTCAATGGGGACCGGGGAGCTGTTTTTT

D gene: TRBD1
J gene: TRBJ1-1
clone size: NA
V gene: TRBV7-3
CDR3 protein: CASSLDRVSTEAFF
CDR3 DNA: TGTGCCAGCAGCTTGGACAGGGTGAGCACTGAAGCTTTCTTT

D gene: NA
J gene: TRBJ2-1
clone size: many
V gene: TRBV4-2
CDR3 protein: CASSQDGTSSYNEQFF
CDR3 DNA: TGTGCCAGCAGCCAAGATGGGACCAGCTCCTACAATGAGCAGTTCTTC

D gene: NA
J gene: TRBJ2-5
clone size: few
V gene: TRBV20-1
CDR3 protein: CSRRGGWGETQYF
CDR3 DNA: TGCAGCCGGAGAGGGGGATGGGGGGAGACCCAGTACTTC

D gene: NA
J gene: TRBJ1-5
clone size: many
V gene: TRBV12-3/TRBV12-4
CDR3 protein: CASSYIGAQPQHF
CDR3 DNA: TGTGCCAGCAGTTATATAGGGGCTCAGCCCCAGCATTTT

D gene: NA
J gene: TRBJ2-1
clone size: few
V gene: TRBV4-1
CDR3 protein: CASSQDQGEYNEQFF
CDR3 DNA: TGCGCCAGCAGCCAAGATCAAGGGGAATACAATGAGCAGTTCTTC

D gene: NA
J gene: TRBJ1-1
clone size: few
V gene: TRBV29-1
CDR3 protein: CSVEEFGDVTEAFF
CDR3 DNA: TGCAGCGTTGAGGAGTTTGGGGATGTCACTGAAGCTTTCTTT

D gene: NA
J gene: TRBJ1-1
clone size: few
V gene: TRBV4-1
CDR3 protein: CASSQRDQGGDGTTEAFF
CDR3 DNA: TGCGCCAGCAGCCAAAGAGATCAAGGGGGAGATGGGACCACTGAAGCTTTCTTT

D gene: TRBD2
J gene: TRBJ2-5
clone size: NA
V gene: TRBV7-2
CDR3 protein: CASSSGGVETQYF
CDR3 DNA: TGTGCCAGCAGCTCCGGGGGGGTAGAGACCCAGTACTTC

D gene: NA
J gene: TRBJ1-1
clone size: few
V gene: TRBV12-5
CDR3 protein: CASGFSGAAFF
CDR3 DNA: TGTGCTAGTGGTTTTTCAGGGGCAGCTTTCTTT

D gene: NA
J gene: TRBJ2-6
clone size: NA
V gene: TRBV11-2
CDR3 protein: CSSSLVLAAGANVLTF
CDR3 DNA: TGTTCCAGCAGCTTAGTGCTAGCAGCTGGGGCCAACGTCCTGACTTTC

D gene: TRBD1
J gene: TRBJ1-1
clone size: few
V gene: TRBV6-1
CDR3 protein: CASRRGQGYTEAFF
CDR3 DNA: TGTGCCAGCAGGCGAGGACAGGGGTACACTGAAGCTTTCTTT

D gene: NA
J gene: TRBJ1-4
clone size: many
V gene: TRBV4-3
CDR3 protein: CASSQDFQPSEKLFF
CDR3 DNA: TGCGCCAGCAGCCAAGATTTTCAGCCTTCGGAAAAACTGTTTTTT

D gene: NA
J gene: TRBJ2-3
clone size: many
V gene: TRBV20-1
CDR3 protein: CSASPSVGTDTQYF
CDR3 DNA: TGCAGTGCTAGTCCCAGCGTGGGCACAGATACGCAGTATTTT

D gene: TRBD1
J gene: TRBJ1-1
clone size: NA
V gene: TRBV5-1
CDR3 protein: CASSSTRDSTEAFF
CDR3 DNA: TGCGCCAGCAGCTCGACACGGGACAGCACTGAAGCTTTCTTT

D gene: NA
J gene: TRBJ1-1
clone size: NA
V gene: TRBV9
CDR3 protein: CASSVGLDLNTEAFF
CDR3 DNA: TGTGCCAGCAGCGTAGGTTTGGATTTGAACACTGAAGCTTTCTTT